This TCR beta chain comes out of a study of cytomegalovirus exposure and HLA in healthy donors. A multiplex PCR was run with 60 Vbeta primers and 13 Jbeta primers. Sequencing was performed with immunoSEQ multiplex PCR; in TCRdb, only in-frame clones are kept and a portion is missing. Of around 180,000 clones detected, around 79% appear once; the ten largest clones hold approximately 0.73%. Study results and caveats: In a later analysis, TCR beta V- and J-gene trimming showed a link to a missense DCLRE1C variant. In vitro data verified a few CMV-associated chains as specific for CMV antigens.

This clone was counted once. Its antigen is not identified. The CDR3 spans 14 residues. V was clipped by 7 bases and J by 0 bases, with 11 bases between them. Germline V gene lookup returns CDR1 SEHNR and CDR2 FQNEAQ (reference sequence). The chain uses TRBV7-9 and TRBJ2-3; maybe TRBD2 (5 bases). The sequence came from a woman between 35 and 50 years old in good health and CMV-seronegative. Sequencing was done on a sample of PBMCs. CDR3 residues: CASNPGSSTDTQYF. CDR3 coding DNA: TGTGCCAGCAACCCGGGATCTAGCACAGATACGCAGTATTTT.